One sample yielded the 28 T cell receptor beta chains listed below, sequenced in a study of cytomegalovirus exposure and HLA in healthy donors (TCRdb year 2017). Library preparation was by the immunoSEQ multiplex PCR assay. For the multiplex PCR, a mixture combining 60 forward primers for TCR Vbeta segments and 13 reverse primers for TCR Jbeta segments was used. TCRdb took over this immuneACCESS table, retaining in-frame rearrangements with V and J assigned. Such tables are incomplete; in checked studies, under half of the missing clones stem from an unresolved V gene, and the remainder is unexplained. Present in this sample are about 130,000 clones, 75% to 85% of which were seen just once. The biggest ten clones account for 1.1% to 1.5% of the sample. The specimen sequenced was PBMCs. All receptors come from a woman aged 40 to 49 in good health and CMV-seronegative.

The chain joins TRBV30 to TRBJ1-4; D is uncertain. The CDR3 contains 12 residues. Trimming took off 0 bases at V and 7 bases at J, with 6 bases between the two ends. CDR1 and CDR2 from the germline V gene are GTSNPN and SVGIG (reference sequence). CDR3 coding DNA: TGTGCCTGGAGTGTGGCTGGTGAAAAACTGTTTTTT. The encoded protein is CAWSVAGEKLFF.

This sequence joins TRBV5-6 and TRBJ2-3; D is undetermined. Deletions cut 5 bases from V and 3 bases from J, with 19 bases between. CDR1 and CDR2 (germline): SGHDT, YYEEEE. This CDR3 comprises 16 residues. The CDR3 here is CASSPGSRLRTDTQYF. CDR3 sequence (DNA): TGTGCCAGCAGTCCCGGGTCACGGCTTCGAACAGATACGCAGTATTTT. Based on the CDR3 plus reference TRBV5-6 and TRBJ2-3, the full variable domain is DAGVTQSPTHLIKTRGQQVTLRCSPKSGHDTVSWYQQALGQGPQFIFQYYEEEERQRGNFPDRFSGHQFPNYSSELNVNALLLGDSALYLCASSPGSRLRTDTQYFGPGTRLTVL.

The rearrangement links TRBV11-2 to TRBJ2-7; 8 positions agree with TRBD2. Germline CDR1 is SGHAT and CDR2 is FQNNGV. This CDR3 comprises 15 residues. The V gene end was trimmed by 4 bases and the J gene end by 0 bases; junction bases not matched to a gene: 5. Here the CDR3 reads CASSSSGGDSYEQYF. The CDR3 region has the DNA TGTGCCAGCAGCTCCTCCGGGGGGGACTCCTACGAGCAGTACTTC.

The chain joins TRBV6-1 to TRBJ1-1; 8 nucleotides line up with TRBD1. V shed 6 bases and J 7 bases; nucleotides not matched to a gene: 4. There are 12 residues in the CDR3. Germline CDR1 MNHNS, CDR2 SASEGT. CDR3 region: CASRDRASEAFF. The CDR3, as DNA: TGTGCCAGCAGGGACAGGGCGAGTGAAGCTTTCTTT.

The rearrangement joins TRBV5-5 to TRBJ1-1; TRBD1 agrees at 11 bases. Trimming at V came to 6 bases and at J to 11 bases, leaving 9 bases not matched to a gene. The CDR3 sequence is 13 residues long. CDR1 and CDR2 (germline): SGHKS, YYEKEE (reference sequence). The CDR3 reads CASTRTGGRWAFF. CDR3 nucleotides: TGTGCCAGCACTCGGACAGGGGGCAGATGGGCTTTCTTT.

The chain uses TRBV5-4 and TRBJ2-1; 12 bases align to TRBD2. CDR1 and CDR2 from the germline V gene are SGHNT and YYREEE (reference sequence). With V trimmed by 4 bases and J by 4 bases, 6 bases remained unmatched. This CDR3 is built from 16 residues. The CDR3 nucleotides read TGTGCCAGCAGCCCTTCGACTAGCGGGGGATACAATGAGCAGTTCTTC. It codes for CASSPSTSGGYNEQFF.

The V and J genes are TRBV6-5 and TRBJ2-1; 9 positions match TRBD2. Trimming at V came to 0 bases and at J to 8 bases, leaving 8 bases not matched to a gene. This CDR3 spans 16 amino acids. CDR1 and CDR2 from the germline V gene are MNHEY and SVGAGI. The CDR3 DNA reads TGTGCCAGCAGTTACTCTGGCGGGGGGGCCCGGGATGAGCAGTTCTTC. Protein sequence: CASSYSGGGARDEQFF.

V is TRBV7-2 and J is TRBJ1-4; 7 nucleotides agree with TRBD1. Germline V gene sequence: CDR1 SGHTA, CDR2 FQGNSA. The CDR3 extends over 16 amino acids. V lost 4 bases, J lost 4 bases, and 9 bases stayed unmatched. The CDR3 coding sequence is TGTGCCAGCAGCTCGCCCACGGGACAGATTAATGAAAAACTGTTTTTT. Translation gives CASSSPTGQINEKLFF.

The chain employs TRBV25-1 and TRBJ1-4; no firm D call. V was shortened by 8 bases and J by 5 bases, with 12 bases between the two germline ends. CDR3 length equals 13 residues. The V gene's germline CDR1 is MGHDK and CDR2 SYGVNS. This CDR3 is CASVGRYNEKLFF. Written as DNA, the CDR3 is TGTGCCAGCGTCGGTAGATACAATGAAAAACTGTTTTTT. Drawing the rest from reference TRBV25-1 and TRBJ1-4, the complete variable domain is EADIYQTPRYLVIGTGKKITLECSQTMGHDKMYWYQQDPGMELHLIHYSYGVNSTEKGDLSSESTVSRIRTEHFPLTLESARPSHTSQYLCASVGRYNEKLFFGSGTQLSVL.

V usage is TRBV7-2 and J usage is TRBJ2-7; D gene ambiguous. The V gene's germline CDR1 is SGHTA and CDR2 FQGNSA. The germline V and J ends were trimmed by 1 base and 1 base, with 5 bases remaining between them. CDR3 size: 13 residues. The DNA of the CDR3 is TGTGCCAGCAGCTTAGACAGTTCCTACGAGCAGTACTTC. Its translation: CASSLDSSYEQYF.

This chain joins TRBV28 and TRBJ1-3; a possible D gene is TRBD1 (5 bases). Trimming took 10 bases from V and 9 from J, leaving 25 bases between them. The CDR3 contains 15 residues. CDR1 and CDR2 from the germline V gene are MDHEN and SYDVKM. The CDR3 is CAISSRAALRVTIYF. Written as DNA, the CDR3 is TGTGCCATCTCCTCCAGGGCAGCCCTCCGGGTCACCATATATTTT. Filled out from reference TRBV28 and TRBJ1-3, the complete variable domain reads DVKVTQSSRYLVKRTGEKVFLECVQDMDHENMFWYRQDPGLGLRLIYFSYDVKMKEKGDIPEGYSVSREKKERFSLILESASTNQTSMYLCAISSRAALRVTIYFGEGSWLTVV.

This clone has more than one count but fewer than ten. The chain couples TRBV7-2 to TRBJ1-3; possible D gene TRBD1, 5 bases. CDR3 length equals 16 residues. CDR1 and CDR2 (germline): SGHTA, FQGNSA. The V end was cut by 1 base, the J end by 0 bases, with 10 bases between. The CDR3 DNA sequence: TGTGCCAGCAGCTTAGGCGGCAGGGCCTCTGGAAACACCATATATTTT. It is translated as CASSLGGRASGNTIYF.

This rearrangement joins TRBV19 to TRBJ1-1; 8 nucleotides line up with TRBD1. Germline loops: CDR1 LNHDA, CDR2 SQIVND (reference sequence). This CDR3 spans 12 amino acids. With V trimmed by 7 bases and J by 8 bases, 6 bases remained unmatched. The CDR3 spells CASTDWTGEAFF. CDR3 DNA sequence: TGTGCCAGTACAGATTGGACAGGGGAAGCTTTCTTT.

The chain has TRBV10-1 and TRBJ2-2; 13 bases agree with TRBD2. CDR1 and CDR2 from the germline V gene are WNHNN and SYGVQD (reference sequence). V lost 5 bases, J lost 7 bases, and 4 bases stayed unmatched. CDR3 size: 15 residues. The CDR3 is CASSTGLAGSGELFF. DNA of the CDR3: TGCGCCAGCAGTACGGGACTAGCGGGGAGCGGGGAGCTGTTTTTT.

This clone came up a few times. J is TRBJ1-6 and V is TRBV7-9; unclear D gene. The CDR3 is 13 residues long. The germline V gene encodes CDR1 SEHNR and CDR2 FQNEAQ (reference sequence). V gave up 4 bases and J gave up 10 bases, with 11 bases separating them. CDR3 coding DNA: TGTGCCAGCAGCTCAGAGGAGAGGTCACCCCTCCACTTT. Its translation: CASSSEERSPLHF.

The table lists this clone with a few counts. The genes are TRBV5-4 and TRBJ1-2, with 9 positions matching TRBD1. CDR3 length: 16 amino acids. Per the germline V gene, CDR1 is SGHNT and CDR2 is YYREEE (reference sequence). V shed 0 bases, J shed 5 bases, and the junction held 8 bases outside the gene matches. DNA for the CDR3: TGTGCCAGCAGCTTGGGGTCTCAGGACAGGGGATATGGCTACACCTTC. Amino acid sequence: CASSLGSQDRGYGYTF.

The chain employs TRBV27 and TRBJ2-5, with 8 positions matching TRBD1. The CDR3 is 16 residues long. J lost 6 bases, V lost 6 bases, and 15 bases had no gene match. Germline loops: CDR1 MNHEY, CDR2 SMNVEV (reference sequence). DNA of the CDR3: TGTGCCAGCAGCTCCGACAGGGGCGCAGTGAGTCAGACCCAGTACTTC. It specifies CASSSDRGAVSQTQYF.

Concerning this clone itself: This same CDR3 is encoded by further DNA sequences in the sample. V and J are TRBV6-1 and TRBJ1-1; 7 bases line up with TRBD1. Looked up from germline, CDR1 is MNHNS and CDR2 is SASEGT. Trimming at V came to 6 bases and at J to 5 bases, leaving 3 bases not matched to a gene. The CDR3 loop spans 12 amino acids. DNA for the CDR3: TGTGCCAGCAGCGAGACAGGGACTGAAGCTTTCTTT. It specifies CASSETGTEAFF.

The chain carries TRBV7-2 and TRBJ1-2, with D uncertain. V was pared by 3 bases and J by 8 bases, with 13 bases between. Germline V CDR1 and CDR2: SGHTA, FQGNSA. This CDR3 contains 13 residues. DNA of the CDR3: TGTGCCAGCAGCTTCGAACCGGGAAACGGCTACACCTTC. Its protein product is CASSFEPGNGYTF.

The chain has TRBV30 and TRBJ1-1, with 7 bases matching TRBD1. The V gene's germline CDR1 is GTSNPN and CDR2 SVGIG (reference sequence). V lost 3 bases to trimming and J lost 2 bases; unmatched junction nucleotides: 3. CDR3 length: 13 residues. CDR3 sequence: CAWRGQPNTEAFF. In DNA form, the CDR3 reads TGTGCCTGGAGGGGACAGCCTAACACTGAAGCTTTCTTT.

The chain employs TRBV5-1 and TRBJ2-7, with 7 bases matching TRBD2. Trimming at V came to 3 bases and at J to 2 bases, leaving 11 bases not matched to a gene. This CDR3 is 16 amino acids long. Germline loops: CDR1 SGHRS, CDR2 YFSETQ. The CDR3, as DNA: TGCGCCAGCAGCTCTGGAGGATCTAGCGGTACCTACGAGCAGTACTTC. Translated: CASSSGGSSGTYEQYF. The full variable domain, completed using reference TRBV5-1 and TRBJ2-7, is KAGVTQTPRYLIKTRGQQVTLSCSPISGHRSVSWYQQTPGQGLQFLFEYFSETQRNKGNFPGRFSGRQFSNSRSEMNVSTLELGDSALYLCASSSGGSSGTYEQYFGPGTRLTVT.

This rearrangement joins TRBV27 to TRBJ1-6; D is possibly TRBD1 (6 bases). Germline values: CDR1 MNHEY, CDR2 SMNVEV (reference sequence). The ends were cut back, 6 bases at V and 7 bases at J, with 16 bases in the middle. This CDR3 spans 15 amino acids. DNA of the CDR3: TGTGCCAGCAGAAGAACCCCGGGACACAATTCACCCCTCCACTTT. It codes for CASRRTPGHNSPLHF.

CDR3 amino acids: CASSLKGYNEKLFF. For the CDR3, the DNA is TGTGCCAGCAGCTTAAAGGGGTATAATGAAAAACTGTTTTTT. The V call is TRBV7-9, the J call TRBJ1-4; perhaps TRBD1 as D (5 bases). The CDR3 has 14 residues. With 2 bases removed from V and 4 bases from J, the gap between germline ends came to 8 bases. Germline V CDR1 and CDR2: SEHNR, FQNEAQ (reference sequence).

CDR3 in amino acids: CASSLDGQQGTQYF. The CDR3 nucleotides are TGTGCCAGCAGCTTAGATGGACAACAGGGGACCCAGTACTTC. The genes are TRBV7-6 and TRBJ2-5; tentatively, D is TRBD1 (6 bases). The CDR3 sequence is 14 residues long. CDR1 is SGHVS and CDR2 is FNYEAQ in the germline V gene. V shed 1 base and J shed 7 bases, with 13 bases lying between them.

The CDR3: CASRTTGTGLDNEQFF. CDR3 DNA: TGCGCCAGTCGCACGACCGGGACAGGGCTCGACAATGAGCAGTTCTTC. The chain combines TRBV5-1 with TRBJ2-1, with TRBD1 matching over 9 bases. V shed 8 bases and J 5 bases; nucleotides not matched to a gene: 14. The germline V gene has CDR1 SGHRS and CDR2 YFSETQ. The CDR3 runs to 16 residues.

This chain joins TRBV6-5 and TRBJ1-1; the match to TRBD1 covers 10 bases. Unmatched junction bases numbered 7, after V lost 7 bases and J lost 2 bases. The CDR3 has 15 amino acids. Germline V lookup: CDR1 MNHEY, CDR2 SVGAGI. The DNA for the CDR3 is TGTGCCAGCACCGGAAGACAGGGGGCCAACACTGAAGCTTTCTTT. It codes for CASTGRQGANTEAFF.

V gene TRBV5-4 combines with J gene TRBJ2-7; 8 nucleotides match TRBD2. This CDR3 region has 16 residues. Germline V CDR1 and CDR2: SGHNT, YYREEE (reference sequence). J gave up 2 bases and V 5 bases, and 12 bases lay outside the gene matches. CDR3 loop: CASSPASGGFTYEQYF. CDR3 coding DNA: TGTGCCAGCAGTCCAGCCAGCGGGGGATTTACCTACGAGCAGTACTTC.

The V gene is TRBV7-2, the J gene TRBJ2-2, with 9 bases fitting TRBD2. Germline V gene sequence: CDR1 SGHTA, CDR2 FQGNSA. CDR3 length equals 16 residues. V lost 1 base and J lost 7; bases outside the gene matches: 7. CDR3 in DNA: TGTGCCAGCAGCTTAGTAGGCGGGGGGGCCTTCGGGGAGCTGTTTTTT. Residues: CASSLVGGGAFGELFF.